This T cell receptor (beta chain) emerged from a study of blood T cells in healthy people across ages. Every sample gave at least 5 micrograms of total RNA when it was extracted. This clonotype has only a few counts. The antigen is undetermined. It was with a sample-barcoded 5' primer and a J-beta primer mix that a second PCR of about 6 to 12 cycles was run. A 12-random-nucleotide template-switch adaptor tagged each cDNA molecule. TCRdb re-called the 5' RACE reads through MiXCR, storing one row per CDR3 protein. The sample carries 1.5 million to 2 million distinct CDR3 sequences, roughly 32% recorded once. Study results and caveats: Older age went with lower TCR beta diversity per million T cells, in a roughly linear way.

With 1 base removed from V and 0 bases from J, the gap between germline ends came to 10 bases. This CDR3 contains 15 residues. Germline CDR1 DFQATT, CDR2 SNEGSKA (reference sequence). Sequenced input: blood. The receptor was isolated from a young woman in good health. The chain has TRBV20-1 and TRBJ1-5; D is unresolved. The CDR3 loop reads CSARASTSSNQPQHF. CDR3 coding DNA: TGCAGTGCTAGAGCCTCGACGTCTAGCAATCAGCCCCAGCATTTT.